This T cell receptor (beta chain) comes out of a study of T cell repertoires in cytomegalovirus infection. Study as a whole: Evidence of both CMV infection and a matching HLA type came from public TCR beta signatures.

This CDR3 spans 19 amino acids. Germline lookup yields CDR1 SEHNR and CDR2 FQNEAQ (reference sequence). Trimming cost V 7 bases and J 1 base; bases outside gene matches: 20. TCRdb reprocessed the reads via MiXCR and lists one record per CDR3 protein. The sample lists around 570,000 distinct CDR3 sequences; under 45% were seen once. Overall study findings and caveats: HLA-C-restricted CMV clonotypes gave the most frequent clonotype in two of eight donors. Cumulative frequency (of public TCR beta family members) identified carriers of CMV plus the relevant HLA.

With respect to this clonotype: Its antigen is undetermined.

V and J are TRBV7-9 and TRBJ2-3; 7 bases line up with TRBD2. The sample here was cultured PBMCs, taken from culture after CMV antigen stimulation. The sequence was collected from a human donor in good health (CMV status not recorded). Some clones in this sample may be carry-over from other donors' samples. The CDR3 DNA is TGTGCCAGCAAGCTTAGGGGTGAAGCGGGGAAGTCTCGCACAGATACGCAGTATTTT. This encodes CASKLRGEAGKSRTDTQYF.